This passage covers 19 T cell receptor beta chains from one sample sequenced in a study of shared clonotypes between healthy human individuals (dated by TCRdb to 2020 to 2021). Receptors were amplified or captured by the immunoSEQ multiplex PCR assay. As stored in TCRdb, this immuneACCESS dataset retains in-frame rearrangements with V and J assigned. A fraction of the clones does not appear; measured against another copy, unresolved V genes explain less than half of the discrepancy, and the remainder lacks a known reason. This sample is represented by approximately 2.5 million clones; approximately 94% of them were singletons. The ten largest clones add up to about 0.13% of the sample. Sequenced: naive CD4+ T cells sorted from blood. The cell subset or site label on this specimen signifies: CD45RA+ positively selected. These receptors all stem from a man between 18 and 35 years old in good health.

Written as DNA, the CDR3 is TGCGCCAGCGGTTTAGTGGGGATATCTGAAGCTTTCTTT. It is translated as CASGLVGISEAFF. The chain carries TRBV10-1 and TRBJ1-1; D gene uncertain. CDR1 and CDR2 from the germline V gene are WNHNN and SYGVQD (reference sequence). The CDR3 is 13 amino acids. Trimming removed 8 bases from V and 6 bases from J, with 16 bases in between.

The count of this clone is one. This chain joins TRBV5-6 and TRBJ2-3, with D perhaps matching TRBD1 (6 bases). Looked up from germline, CDR1 is SGHDT and CDR2 is YYEEEE. CDR3 length equals 16 residues. The V end lost 1 base, the J end lost 2 bases, and 14 bases lay between the germline ends. CDR3 residues: CASSLLEGTTTDTQYF. In nucleotides, the CDR3 is TGTGCCAGCAGCTTGCTCGAGGGGACAACCACAGATACGCAGTATTTT. Filled out from reference TRBV5-6 and TRBJ2-3, the complete variable domain reads DAGVTQSPTHLIKTRGQQVTLRCSPKSGHDTVSWYQQALGQGPQFIFQYYEEEERQRGNFPDRFSGHQFPNYSSELNVNALLLGDSALYLCASSLLEGTTTDTQYFGPGTRLTVL.

The gene calls are TRBV6-6 and TRBJ2-4, with D unclear. CDR3 length: 15 amino acids. The V end lost 2 bases, the J end lost 1 base, and 9 bases lay between the germline ends. CDR1 is MNHNY, CDR2 SVGAGI, per germline (reference sequence). This CDR3 is CASSYRTEAKNIQYF. The CDR3 DNA reads TGTGCCAGCAGTTACCGGACCGAGGCCAAAAACATTCAGTACTTC.

The rearrangement uses TRBV5-6 and TRBJ2-1; TRBD2 aligns across 11 bases. The V gene's germline CDR1 is SGHDT and CDR2 YYEEEE. CDR3 length: 15 amino acids. J gave up 5 bases and V 4 bases, and 5 bases lay outside the gene matches. The CDR3 loop is CASSESTSGNNEQFF. CDR3 DNA: TGTGCCAGCAGCGAATCGACTAGCGGGAACAATGAGCAGTTCTTC. The whole variable domain, remainder taken from reference TRBV5-6 and TRBJ2-1, is DAGVTQSPTHLIKTRGQQVTLRCSPKSGHDTVSWYQQALGQGPQFIFQYYEEEERQRGNFPDRFSGHQFPNYSSELNVNALLLGDSALYLCASSESTSGNNEQFFGPGTRLTVL.

This chain uses TRBV6-5 with TRBJ2-7; a possible D gene is TRBD1 (6 bases). Germline assignment: CDR1 MNHEY and CDR2 SVGAGI. The CDR3 has 14 amino acids. Between the trimmed V and J ends, which lost 5 bases and 0 bases, there was a span of 11 bases. In DNA form, the CDR3 reads TGTGCCAGCAGTAGAGGACAGAACTCCTACGAGCAGTACTTC. This encodes CASSRGQNSYEQYF.

This chain connects TRBV5-6 to TRBJ2-2; D perhaps matches TRBD1 (6 bases). V shed 3 bases and J shed 1 base, with 7 bases lying between them. Germline CDR1 reads SGHDT; CDR2 reads YYEEEE. CDR3 length: 14 residues. In DNA form, the CDR3 reads TGTGCCAGCAGCTCACAGGGGAACACCGGGGAGCTGTTTTTT. It yields the protein CASSSQGNTGELFF.

The rearrangement joins TRBV9 to TRBJ1-1, with D maybe TRBD1 (6 bases). V was trimmed by 6 bases and J by 4 bases, leaving 13 bases between them. This CDR3 contains 13 residues. In germline, CDR1 is SGDLS, CDR2 YYNGEE. Here the CDR3 reads CASNGGGGTEAFF. The CDR3 DNA sequence: TGTGCCAGCAATGGGGGCGGTGGCACTGAAGCTTTCTTT. Full variable domain (outside the CDR3, taken from reference TRBV9 and TRBJ1-1): DSGVTQTPKHLITATGQRVTLRCSPRSGDLSVYWYQQSLDQGLQFLIQYYNGEERAKGNILERFSAQQFPDLHSELNLSSLELGDSALYFCASNGGGGTEAFFGQGTRLTVV.

The V gene is TRBV18, the J gene TRBJ1-4; 9 positions match TRBD1. This CDR3 has 19 residues. Trimming at V came to 4 bases and at J to 4 bases, leaving 16 bases not matched to a gene. The V gene's germline CDR1 is KGHSH and CDR2 LQKENI. In DNA, the CDR3 is TGTGCCAGCTCACTACAGGACAGGGGCCAAGCCACACTTAATGAAAAACTGTTTTTT. Protein: CASSLQDRGQATLNEKLFF.

The chain carries TRBV5-4 and TRBJ2-7; 10 nucleotides align to TRBD2. Looked up from germline, CDR1 is SGHNT and CDR2 is YYREEE (reference sequence). V dropped 4 bases and J dropped 2; count of bases not matched to a gene: 9. The CDR3 is 16 amino acids. The CDR3 loop reads CASSRDLAGGTYEQYF. CDR3 nucleotide sequence: TGTGCCAGCAGCAGAGATTTAGCGGGAGGAACCTACGAGCAGTACTTC.

The chain's CDR3 is CASSPPGTSGGRYNEQFF. CDR3 nucleotides: TGTGCCAGCAGCCCACCCGGGACTAGCGGGGGTAGGTACAATGAGCAGTTCTTC. The rearrangement uses TRBV14 and TRBJ2-1; the match to TRBD2 covers 14 bases. The CDR3 sequence is 18 residues long. The V gene's germline CDR1 is SGHDN and CDR2 FVKESK. The J segment lost 4 bases and the V segment lost 4 bases, leaving 9 bases of the junction unmatched.

CDR3 DNA: TGTGCCTGGAGTCTCGGGACAGGGAACTATGGCTACACCTTC. Residues: CAWSLGTGNYGYTF. This chain connects TRBV30 to TRBJ1-2; 9 bases align to TRBD1. The CDR3 loop spans 14 amino acids. Trimming removed 2 bases from V and 2 bases from J; junction bases left unmatched: 3. From germline, CDR1 is GTSNPN and CDR2 SVGIG (reference sequence).

This chain links TRBV9 with TRBJ2-5, with TRBD2 identical over 8 bases. The CDR3 runs to 14 residues. The V gene's germline CDR1 is SGDLS and CDR2 YYNGEE. J gave up 4 bases and V 0 bases, and 2 bases lay outside the gene matches. Written as DNA, the CDR3 is TGTGCCAGCAGCGTAGAAGCGGGAGTAGAGACCCAGTACTTC. Protein product: CASSVEAGVETQYF.

V gene TRBV6-6 combines with J gene TRBJ2-1; 10 nucleotides line up with TRBD2. There are 14 residues in the CDR3. Germline CDR1 is MNHNY and CDR2 is SVGAGI (reference sequence). Losses at the gene ends were 6 bases for V and 9 bases for J; bases not matched to a gene: 8. The CDR3 loop is CASSLGTSVTEQFF. In DNA, the CDR3 is TGTGCCAGCAGCCTTGGGACTAGCGTTACTGAGCAGTTCTTC.

This chain joins TRBV6-5 and TRBJ1-6; D possibly corresponds to TRBD1 (5 bases). The germline V gene encodes CDR1 MNHEY and CDR2 SVGAGI. The CDR3 contains 13 residues. V was clipped by 7 bases and J by 3 bases, with 7 bases between them. DNA for the CDR3: TGTGCCAGCACGACAGACTATAATTCACCCCTCCACTTT. Residues: CASTTDYNSPLHF.

V and J are TRBV15 and TRBJ2-1, with TRBD2 matching over 8 bases. V was clipped by 0 bases and J by 2 bases; unmatched bases: 6. The CDR3 has 17 residues. Per the germline V gene, CDR1 is LNHNV and CDR2 is YYDKDF (reference sequence). CDR3 residues: CATSREVSGSPYNEQFF. DNA of the CDR3: TGTGCCACCAGCAGAGAAGTAAGCGGGAGCCCCTACAATGAGCAGTTCTTC.

The chain is built from TRBV5-5 and TRBJ2-3; tentative D call: TRBD1 (5 bases). The CDR3 is 16 amino acids. Germline CDR1 SGHKS, CDR2 YYEKEE (reference sequence). The V and J ends lost 4 bases and 0 bases respectively, with 15 bases between them. The CDR3 here is CASSKGASSSTDTQYF. In nucleotides, the CDR3 is TGTGCCAGCAGCAAAGGGGCCAGCTCTAGCACAGATACGCAGTATTTT.

The chain recombines TRBV7-9 with TRBJ1-5; D not resolved. From germline, CDR1 is SEHNR and CDR2 FQNEAQ (reference sequence). The CDR3 is 13 residues long. Between the trimmed V and J ends, which lost 4 bases and 3 bases, there was a span of 7 bases. DNA for the CDR3: TGTGCCAGCAGCTCGAACTACAATCAGCCCCAGCATTTT. It translates to CASSSNYNQPQHF.

The chain employs TRBV7-3 and TRBJ2-2, with a possible D match to TRBD1 (5 bases). The V gene's germline CDR1 is SGHTA and CDR2 FQGTGA. CDR3 length: 14 residues. Deletions cut 2 bases from V and 7 bases from J, with 11 bases between. The CDR3 DNA reads as TGTGCCAGCAGCTTATATCAGGGCGGCGGGGAGCTGTTTTTT. Translating it yields CASSLYQGGGELFF.

The gene calls are TRBV5-1 and TRBJ1-6, with D possibly matching TRBD1 (5 bases). V dropped 6 bases and J dropped 8 bases, with 15 bases sitting between them. CDR1 SGHRS and CDR2 YFSETQ come from the germline V gene. This CDR3 region has 14 residues. The DNA of the CDR3 is TGCGCCAGCAAGGTACGGGGGGTGGATTCACCCCTCCACTTT. It encodes CASKVRGVDSPLHF.